The 17 T cell receptor beta chains below were found in one sample sequenced in a study of somatic mutations in cytotoxic T cells in rheumatoid arthritis. The data were produced by immunoSEQ multiplex PCR, yet TCRdb's version contains in-frame clones alone and is incomplete. The sample has some 15,000 clones; 72% are singletons. Sequenced: CD8+ T cells sorted from blood. The receptors originated from an adult with rheumatoid arthritis.

The chain recombines TRBV27 with TRBJ2-1; 15 nucleotides agree with TRBD2. This CDR3 comprises 18 residues. V was pared by 5 bases and J by 4 bases, with 9 bases of the junction left unmatched. Germline V gene data show CDR1 as MNHEY and CDR2 as SMNVEV (reference sequence). CDR3 bases: TGTGCCAGCAGTGCCCCGGGACTAGCGGGGGGAATATACAATGAGCAGTTCTTC. As protein: CASSAPGLAGGIYNEQFF.

V is TRBV27 and J is TRBJ2-1, with TRBD2 as a possible D gene (6 bases). With 3 bases removed from V and 15 bases from J, the gap between germline ends came to 15 bases. There are 12 residues in the CDR3. CDR1 and CDR2 from the germline V gene are MNHEY and SMNVEV (reference sequence). This CDR3 reads CASSFSAGTRFF. The CDR3 DNA sequence: TGTGCCAGCAGTTTTTCGGCGGGGACGCGGTTCTTC.

V usage is TRBV2 and J usage is TRBJ1-1, with D unclear. The CDR3 loop spans 11 amino acids. Germline values: CDR1 SNHLY, CDR2 FYNNEI. The ends were cut back, 7 bases at V and 5 bases at J, with 8 bases in the middle. The CDR3 nucleotides read TGTGCCAGCAATAAAGAAACTGAAGCTTTCTTT. Translation gives CASNKETEAFF. The variable domain in full, with the rest retrieved from reference TRBV2 and TRBJ1-1, is EPEVTQTPSHQVTQMGQEVILRCVPISNHLYFYWYRQILGQKVEFLVSFYNNEISEKSEIFDDQFSVERPDGSNFTLKIRSTKLEDSAMYFCASNKETEAFFGQGTRLTVV.

This clone has more than one count but fewer than ten. V and J are TRBV6-4 and TRBJ2-3, with 8 bases that match TRBD2. The CDR3 length is 15 residues. Trimming cost V 6 bases and J 0 bases; bases outside gene matches: 5. Germline V gives CDR1 MRHNA, CDR2 SNTAGT. CDR3 sequence: CASRALAGSTDTQYF. The CDR3 DNA is TGTGCCAGCAGGGCCTTAGCGGGGAGCACAGATACGCAGTATTTT.

The rearrangement links TRBV18 to TRBJ1-1, with 8 bases matching TRBD1. Germline V gene sequence: CDR1 KGHSH, CDR2 LQKENI. J lost 3 bases, V lost 4 bases, and 7 bases had no gene match. This CDR3 has 15 amino acids. The CDR3 region is CASSHPDRAYTEAFF. CDR3 nucleotide sequence: TGTGCCAGCTCACATCCGGACAGGGCCTACACTGAAGCTTTCTTT.

The V call is TRBV30, the J call TRBJ2-2, with D hard to call. Trimming removed 2 bases from V and 6 bases from J, with 10 bases in between. Germline CDR1 GTSNPN, CDR2 SVGIG (reference sequence). The CDR3 consists of 13 residues. This chain's CDR3 is CAWSYGPAGELFF. CDR3 DNA: TGTGCCTGGAGTTACGGACCGGCCGGGGAGCTGTTTTTT.

Relative to its sample, this clone is medium-sized. This sequence joins TRBV10-3 and TRBJ2-3, with D perhaps being TRBD1 or TRBD2 (6 bases each). The CDR3 totals 19 residues. The germline V gene encodes CDR1 ENHRY and CDR2 SYGVKD. Deletions cut 2 bases from V and 2 bases from J, with 23 bases between. CDR3 sequence reads: CAISEVVGGTHHYTDTQYF. The CDR3 DNA reads as TGTGCCATCAGTGAGGTGGTGGGGGGCACGCATCACTACACAGATACGCAGTATTTT.

V is TRBV19 and J is TRBJ1-2; unclear D gene. This CDR3 spans 15 amino acids. Trimming pared 7 bases from V and 1 base from J, leaving 16 bases between. Germline V gene sequence: CDR1 LNHDA, CDR2 SQIVND (reference sequence). The CDR3 sequence is CASTTTGRRNYGYTF. DNA of the CDR3: TGTGCCAGTACAACTACCGGGAGACGTAACTATGGCTACACCTTC.

J is TRBJ2-7 and V is TRBV7-2; 7 bases align to TRBD1. The germline CDR1 and CDR2 sequences are SGHTA and FQGNSA. This CDR3 has 15 amino acids. V gave up 4 bases and J gave up 2 bases; unmatched junction bases: 8. The CDR3 reads CASSSDLGTAYEQYF. The CDR3 DNA reads as TGTGCCAGCAGCTCCGACCTTGGGACAGCCTACGAGCAGTACTTC. Full variable domain (rest looked up from reference TRBV7-2 and TRBJ2-7): GAGVSQSPSNKVTEKGKDVELRCDPISGHTALYWYRQSLGQGLEFLIYFQGNSAPDKSGLPSDRFSAERTGGSVSTLTIQRTQQEDSAVYLCASSSDLGTAYEQYFGPGTRLTVT.

This chain links TRBV7-9 with TRBJ2-3, with 9 bases lining up with TRBD2. Per the germline V gene, CDR1 is SEHNR and CDR2 is FQNEAQ (reference sequence). The CDR3 runs to 16 residues. The junction had 5 bases not matched to a gene; V was cut back by 2 bases and J by 2 bases. The CDR3 protein is CASSLSSGGNTDTQYF. The CDR3 DNA is TGTGCCAGCAGCTTATCGAGCGGGGGGAACACAGATACGCAGTATTTT.

This clone was detected only a few times. This sample also contains other DNA sequences that code for the same CDR3. The chain is built from TRBV4-1 and TRBJ2-2; D uncertain. Trimming removed 0 bases from V and 5 bases from J, with 7 bases in between. Germline V lookup: CDR1 MGHRA, CDR2 YSYEKL. This CDR3 has 14 amino acids. The CDR3 sequence: CASSQDRGTGELFF. The CDR3 nucleotides read TGCGCCAGCAGCCAAGATAGAGGAACCGGGGAGCTGTTTTTT.

There are a few counts of this clone. The rearrangement uses TRBV19 and TRBJ2-1; D gene ambiguous. V was pared by 7 bases and J by 5 bases, with 6 bases between. The CDR3 is made up of 11 amino acids. Germline CDR1 reads LNHDA; CDR2 reads SQIVND (reference sequence). For the CDR3, the DNA is TGTGCCAGTACTGTCCACAATGAGCAGTTCTTC. Its protein product is CASTVHNEQFF. The full variable domain, completed using reference TRBV19 and TRBJ2-1, is DGGITQSPKYLFRKEGQNVTLSCEQNLNHDAMYWYRQDPGQGLRLIYYSQIVNDFQKGDIAEGYSVSREKKESFPLTVTSAQKNPTAFYLCASTVHNEQFFGPGTRLTVL.

V is TRBV9 and J is TRBJ1-2; the D is unclear. The V end lost 0 bases, the J end lost 2 bases, and 5 bases lay between the germline ends. Germline CDR1 reads SGDLS; CDR2 reads YYNGEE. The CDR3 runs 13 residues. The CDR3 coding sequence is TGTGCCAGCAGCGTAGGACCCAACTATGGCTACACCTTC. Amino acid sequence: CASSVGPNYGYTF.

The rearrangement uses TRBV7-9 and TRBJ1-1, with 7 bases aligning to TRBD1. This CDR3 contains 16 residues. Germline trimming cut 5 bases from V and 1 base from J; bases unmatched to any gene: 10. CDR1 SEHNR and CDR2 FQNEAQ come from the germline V gene (reference sequence). The CDR3 nucleotides read TGTGCCAGCAGCCCGACAGGGAAAGGGGAGAACACTGAAGCTTTCTTT. Its translation is CASSPTGKGENTEAFF.

This clone appeared once. The V call is TRBV27, the J call TRBJ2-3, with 7 bases identical to TRBD2. The CDR3 is made up of 18 amino acids. V shed 1 base, J shed 2 bases, and the junction held 12 bases outside the gene matches. The V gene's germline CDR1 is MNHEY and CDR2 SMNVEV (reference sequence). This CDR3 is CASSLWSSPAGDTDTQYF. CDR3 in DNA: TGTGCCAGCAGTTTATGGTCAAGTCCGGCGGGGGACACAGATACGCAGTATTTT.

The V call is TRBV4-3, the J call TRBJ1-5, with D unclear. The CDR3 is 13 residues long. From germline, CDR1 is LGHNA and CDR2 YSLEER. The V end was cut by 5 bases, the J end by 4 bases, with 9 bases between. Written as DNA, the CDR3 is TGCGCCAGCAGCGCGAACATAAATCAGCCCCAGCATTTT. Its protein product is CASSANINQPQHF.

This rearrangement joins TRBV9 to TRBJ2-5, with D perhaps assigned TRBD1 or TRBD2 (5 bases each). CDR3 length equals 14 residues. V was trimmed by 0 bases and J by 0 bases, leaving 6 bases between them. Per germline, CDR1 SGDLS and CDR2 YYNGEE. The DNA for the CDR3 is TGTGCCAGCAGCGTAGGGGGGAACCAAGAGACCCAGTACTTC. It translates to CASSVGGNQETQYF. Complete variable domain (other parts from reference TRBV9 and TRBJ2-5): DSGVTQTPKHLITATGQRVTLRCSPRSGDLSVYWYQQSLDQGLQFLIQYYNGEERAKGNILERFSAQQFPDLHSELNLSSLELGDSALYFCASSVGGNQETQYFGPGTRLLVL.